Listed below are T cell receptor beta chains from one sample, sequenced in a study of cytomegalovirus exposure and HLA in healthy donors. Measured with immunoSEQ multiplex PCR; TCRdb has only the in-frame clones, and not every one. This table has about 120,000 clones, about 10% appearing once. Sequencing was done on a sample of PBMCs. The receptors shown here come from a man in his thirties or forties in good health and CMV-seronegative. Each CDR3 is given with its conserved first and last residue. Each record gives: clone size, D gene, V gene, J gene, CDR3 protein, CDR3 DNA. The D gene is left open where the match is weak. Size values are once, few and many counts, or a class for expanded clones, and some rows have none.

size: few
D: TRBD1
V: TRBV5-6
J: TRBJ1-1
CDR3: CASSSLQGGTEAFF
DNA: TGTGCCAGCAGCTCTCTACAGGGGGGCACTGAAGCTTTCTTT

size: few
D: TRBD2
V: TRBV6-4
J: TRBJ2-3
CDR3: CASSDSRGGTDTQYF
DNA: TGTGCCAGCAGTGACTCGCGGGGGGGCACAGATACGCAGTATTTT

size: few
D: TRBD2
V: TRBV11-2
J: TRBJ2-3
CDR3: CASSLPGLAGSTDTQYF
DNA: TGTGCCAGCAGCTTACCCGGACTAGCGGGTAGCACAGATACGCAGTATTTT

size: few
D: TRBD1
V: TRBV10-3
J: TRBJ2-2
CDR3: CAIRIPGQGNTGELFF
DNA: TGTGCCATCAGGATTCCGGGACAGGGGAACACCGGGGAGCTGTTTTTT

size: few
D: TRBD1
V: TRBV5-4
J: TRBJ1-4
CDR3: CASSPDRGGDEKLFF
DNA: TGTGCCAGCAGCCCCGACAGGGGAGGCGACGAAAAACTGTTTTTT

size: NA
D: TRBD1
V: TRBV10-1
J: TRBJ1-2
CDR3: CASSGQGGGYTF
DNA: TGCGCAAGCAGTGGACAGGGCGGTGGCTACACCTTC

size: few
D: TRBD2
V: TRBV28
J: TRBJ2-2
CDR3: CASTSHPGGTTGELFF
DNA: TGTGCCAGCACCTCCCACCCGGGAGGGACCACCGGGGAGCTGTTTTTT

size: NA
D: TRBD1
V: TRBV4-2
J: TRBJ2-7
CDR3: CASSPGQGGSYEQYF
DNA: TGTGCCAGCAGCCCCGGACAGGGGGGGTCCTACGAGCAGTACTTC

size: NA
D: NA
V: TRBV10-1
J: TRBJ2-2
CDR3: CASSGDTGELFF
DNA: TGCGCCAGCAGTGGAGACACCGGGGAGCTGTTTTTT

size: NA
D: NA
V: TRBV5-1
J: TRBJ1-1
CDR3: CASSLDPGVDTEAFF
DNA: TGCGCCAGCAGCTTGGATCCAGGGGTCGACACTGAAGCTTTCTTT

size: NA
D: TRBD1
V: TRBV6-5
J: TRBJ1-1
CDR3: CASRMNRGSNTEAFF
DNA: TGTGCCAGCAGGATGAACAGGGGTTCTAACACTGAAGCTTTCTTT

size: NA
D: NA
V: TRBV4-3
J: TRBJ1-1
CDR3: CASSQDLLNTEAFF
DNA: TGCGCCAGCAGCCAAGATCTCTTGAACACTGAAGCTTTCTTT

size: few
D: NA
V: TRBV5-1
J: TRBJ2-5
CDR3: CASSWGGRMYQETQYF
DNA: TGCGCCAGCAGCTGGGGGGGCAGAATGTACCAAGAGACCCAGTACTTC

size: NA
D: NA
V: TRBV7-2
J: TRBJ1-6
CDR3: CASSLAARQTTYNSPLHF
DNA: TGTGCCAGCAGCTTAGCGGCCCGACAGACCACTTATAATTCACCCCTCCACTTT

size: NA
D: TRBD1
V: TRBV6-1
J: TRBJ1-2
CDR3: CASSLQGADYGYTF
DNA: TGTGCCAGCAGCCTACAGGGGGCAGATTATGGCTACACCTTC

size: NA
D: TRBD2
V: TRBV12-5
J: TRBJ2-1
CDR3: CASEEWRENEQFF
DNA: TGTGCTAGTGAGGAGTGGCGGGAGAATGAGCAGTTCTTC

size: NA
D: TRBD2
V: TRBV7-9
J: TRBJ2-7
CDR3: CASSYFLGRGDEQYF
DNA: TGTGCCAGCAGCTATTTTTTGGGACGGGGGGACGAGCAGTACTTC

size: few
D: NA
V: TRBV18
J: TRBJ1-3
CDR3: CASSPPPGNTIYF
DNA: TGTGCCAGCTCACCACCACCCGGGAACACCATATATTTT

size: NA
D: NA
V: TRBV28
J: TRBJ2-1
CDR3: CASSLPLAEQFF
DNA: TGTGCCAGCAGTTTACCTCTGGCTGAGCAGTTCTTC

size: NA
D: TRBD2
V: TRBV11-3
J: TRBJ2-5
CDR3: CASSLAASGRFLETQYF
DNA: TGTGCCAGCAGCTTAGCGGCTAGCGGGAGGTTCTTAGAGACCCAGTACTTC

size: NA
D: TRBD1
V: TRBV6-5
J: TRBJ1-1
CDR3: CASSLNRGTEAFF
DNA: TGTGCCAGCAGCCTTAACAGGGGCACTGAAGCTTTCTTT

size: few
D: NA
V: TRBV5-4
J: TRBJ2-3
CDR3: CASSFFGSKADTQYF
DNA: TGTGCCAGCAGCTTTTTCGGGAGTAAGGCAGATACGCAGTATTTT

size: few
D: NA
V: TRBV6-1
J: TRBJ1-2
CDR3: CASSEDPGEIYGYTF
DNA: TGTGCCAGCAGTGAGGACCCGGGGGAGATCTATGGCTACACCTTC

size: few
D: NA
V: TRBV4-1
J: TRBJ2-3
CDR3: CASSQGWWASTDTQYF
DNA: TGCGCCAGCAGCCAAGGTTGGTGGGCGAGCACAGATACGCAGTATTTT